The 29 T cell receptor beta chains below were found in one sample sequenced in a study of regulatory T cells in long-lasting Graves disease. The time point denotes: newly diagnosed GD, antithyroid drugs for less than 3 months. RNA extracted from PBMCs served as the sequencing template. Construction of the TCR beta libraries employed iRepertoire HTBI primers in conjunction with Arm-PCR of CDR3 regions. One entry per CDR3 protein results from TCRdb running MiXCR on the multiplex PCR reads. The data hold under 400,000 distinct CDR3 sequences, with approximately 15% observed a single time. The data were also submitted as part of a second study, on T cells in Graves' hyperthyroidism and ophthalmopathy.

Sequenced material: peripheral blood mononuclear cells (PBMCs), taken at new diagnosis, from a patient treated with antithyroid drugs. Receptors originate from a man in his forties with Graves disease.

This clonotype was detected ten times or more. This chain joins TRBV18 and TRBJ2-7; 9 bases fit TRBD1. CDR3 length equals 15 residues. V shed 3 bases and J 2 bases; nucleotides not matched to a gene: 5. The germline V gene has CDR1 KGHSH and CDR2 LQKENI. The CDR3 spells CASSPPGQGTYEQYF. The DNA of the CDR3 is TGTGCCAGCTCACCTCCGGGACAGGGTACCTACGAGCAGTACTTC.

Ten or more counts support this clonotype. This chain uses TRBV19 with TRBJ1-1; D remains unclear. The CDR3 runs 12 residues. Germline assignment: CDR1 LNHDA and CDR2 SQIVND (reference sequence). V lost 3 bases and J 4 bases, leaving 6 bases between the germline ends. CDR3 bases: TGTGCCAGTAGTATGCGGGGCACTGAAGCTTTCTTT. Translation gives CASSMRGTEAFF.

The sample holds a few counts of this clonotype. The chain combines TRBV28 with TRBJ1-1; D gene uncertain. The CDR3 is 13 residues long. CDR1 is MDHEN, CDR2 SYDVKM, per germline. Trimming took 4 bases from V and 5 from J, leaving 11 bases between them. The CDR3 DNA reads TGTGCCAGCAGTTGGGTCAAATCGACTGAAGCTTTCTTT. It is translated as CASSWVKSTEAFF. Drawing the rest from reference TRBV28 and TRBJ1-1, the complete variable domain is DVKVTQSSRYLVKRTGEKVFLECVQDMDHENMFWYRQDPGLGLRLIYFSYDVKMKEKGDIPEGYSVSREKKERFSLILESASTNQTSMYLCASSWVKSTEAFFGQGTRLTVV.

CDR3 nucleotide sequence: TGTGCCAGCATGGGGGGCGGGGACACAGATACGCAGTATTTT. Protein product: CASMGGGDTDTQYF. This sequence joins TRBV2 and TRBJ2-3; possibly TRBD1 or TRBD2 for D (6 bases each). CDR3 length: 14 amino acids. The germline V and J ends were trimmed by 7 bases and 2 bases, with 13 bases remaining between them. Germline values: CDR1 SNHLY, CDR2 FYNNEI.

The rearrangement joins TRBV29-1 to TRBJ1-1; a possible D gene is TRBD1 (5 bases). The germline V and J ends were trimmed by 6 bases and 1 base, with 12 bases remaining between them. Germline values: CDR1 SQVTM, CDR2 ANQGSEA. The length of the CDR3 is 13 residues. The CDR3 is CSVQGPWNTEAFF. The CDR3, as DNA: TGCAGCGTCCAGGGACCTTGGAACACTGAAGCTTTCTTT. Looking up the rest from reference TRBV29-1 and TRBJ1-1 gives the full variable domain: SAVISQKPSRDICQRGTSLTIQCQVDSQVTMMFWYRQQPGQSLTLIATANQGSEATYESGFVIDKFPISRPNLTFSTLTVSNMSPEDSSIYLCSVQGPWNTEAFFGQGTRLTVV.

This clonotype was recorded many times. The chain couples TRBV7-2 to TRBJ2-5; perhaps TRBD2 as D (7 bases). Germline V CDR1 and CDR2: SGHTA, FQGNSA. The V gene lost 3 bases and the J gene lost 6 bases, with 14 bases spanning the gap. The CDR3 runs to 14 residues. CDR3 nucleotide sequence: TGTGCCAGCAGCTTGGGGGGGCTGGATCAGACCCAGTACTTC. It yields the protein CASSLGGLDQTQYF.

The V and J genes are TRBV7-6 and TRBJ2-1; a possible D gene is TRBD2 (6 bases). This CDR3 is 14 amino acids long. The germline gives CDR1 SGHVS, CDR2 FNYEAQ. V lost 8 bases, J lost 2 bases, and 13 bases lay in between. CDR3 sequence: CASGGTLPYNEQFF. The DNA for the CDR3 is TGTGCCAGCGGCGGGACGCTACCCTACAATGAGCAGTTCTTC. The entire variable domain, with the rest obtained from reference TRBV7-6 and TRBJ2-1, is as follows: GAGVSQSPRYKVTKRGQDVALRCDPISGHVSLYWYRQALGQGPEFLTYFNYEAQQDKSGLPNDRFSAERPEGSISTLTIQRTEQRDSAMYRCASGGTLPYNEQFFGPGTRLTVL.

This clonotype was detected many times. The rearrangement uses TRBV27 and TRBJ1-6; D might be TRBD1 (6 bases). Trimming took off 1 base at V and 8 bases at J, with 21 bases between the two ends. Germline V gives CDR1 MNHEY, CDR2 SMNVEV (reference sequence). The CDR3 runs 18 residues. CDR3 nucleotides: TGTGCCAGCAGTTTATGGACAGCCGAAGGGGCTTGGGATTCACCCCTCCACTTT. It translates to CASSLWTAEGAWDSPLHF.

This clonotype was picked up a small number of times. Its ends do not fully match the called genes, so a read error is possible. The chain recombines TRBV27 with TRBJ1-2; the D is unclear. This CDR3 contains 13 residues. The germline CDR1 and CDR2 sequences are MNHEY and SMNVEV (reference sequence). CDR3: CASSPPGNYGCTF. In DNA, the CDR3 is TGTGCCAGCAGCCCCCCCGGGAACTATGGCTGCACCTTC.

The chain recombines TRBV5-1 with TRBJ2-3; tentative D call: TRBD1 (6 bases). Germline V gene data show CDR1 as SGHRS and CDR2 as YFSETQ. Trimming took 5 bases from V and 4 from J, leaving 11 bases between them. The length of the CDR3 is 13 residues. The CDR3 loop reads CASRIQGPDTQYF. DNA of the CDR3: TGCGCCAGCAGGATACAGGGTCCAGATACGCAGTATTTT.

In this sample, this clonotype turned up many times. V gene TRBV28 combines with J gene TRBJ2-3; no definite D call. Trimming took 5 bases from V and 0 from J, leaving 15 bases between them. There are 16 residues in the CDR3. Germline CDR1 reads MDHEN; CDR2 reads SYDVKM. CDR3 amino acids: CASSVRFGSSTDTQYF. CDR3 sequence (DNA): TGTGCCAGCAGTGTGAGGTTCGGGTCTAGCACAGATACGCAGTATTTT.

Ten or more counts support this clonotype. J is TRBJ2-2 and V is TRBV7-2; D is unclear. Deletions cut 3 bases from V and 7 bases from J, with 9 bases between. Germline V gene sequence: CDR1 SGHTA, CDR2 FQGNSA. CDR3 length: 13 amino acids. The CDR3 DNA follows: TGTGCCAGCAGCTTCGAGCTCGGCGGGGAGCTGTTTTTT. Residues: CASSFELGGELFF.

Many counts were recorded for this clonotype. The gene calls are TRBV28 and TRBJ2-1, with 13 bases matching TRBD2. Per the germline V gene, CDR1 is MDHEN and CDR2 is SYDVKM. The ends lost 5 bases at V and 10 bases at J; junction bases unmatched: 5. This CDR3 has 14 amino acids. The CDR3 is CASSGGLAGSEQFF. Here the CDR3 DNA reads TGTGCCAGCAGTGGGGGACTAGCGGGGAGCGAGCAGTTCTTC.

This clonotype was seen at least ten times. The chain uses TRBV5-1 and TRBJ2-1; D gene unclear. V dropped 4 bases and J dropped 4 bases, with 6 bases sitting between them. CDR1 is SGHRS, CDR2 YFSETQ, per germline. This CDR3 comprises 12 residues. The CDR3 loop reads CASSASYNEQFF. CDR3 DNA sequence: TGCGCCAGCAGCGCGAGTTACAATGAGCAGTTCTTC.

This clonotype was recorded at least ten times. This CDR3 is CAWSVLAGGYNEQFF. The DNA for the CDR3 is TGTGCCTGGAGTGTACTAGCGGGGGGGTACAATGAGCAGTTCTTC. The chain combines TRBV30 with TRBJ2-1, with TRBD2 identical over 13 bases. Trimming cost V 0 bases and J 4 bases; bases outside gene matches: 0. The CDR3 length is 15 residues. Germline CDR1 GTSNPN, CDR2 SVGIG (reference sequence).

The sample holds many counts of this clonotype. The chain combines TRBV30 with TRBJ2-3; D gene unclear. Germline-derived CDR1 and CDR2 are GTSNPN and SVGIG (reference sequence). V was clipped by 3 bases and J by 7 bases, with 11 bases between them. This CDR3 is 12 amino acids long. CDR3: CAWRSVGYTQYF. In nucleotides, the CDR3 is TGTGCCTGGAGATCGGTGGGGTATACGCAGTATTTT.

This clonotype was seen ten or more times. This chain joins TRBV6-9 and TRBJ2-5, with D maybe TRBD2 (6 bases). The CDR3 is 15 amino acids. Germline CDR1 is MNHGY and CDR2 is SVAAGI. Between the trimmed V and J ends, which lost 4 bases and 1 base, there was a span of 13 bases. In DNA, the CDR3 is TGTGCCAGCAGTTCATCCGGACTAACCCAAGAGACCCAGTACTTC. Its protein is CASSSSGLTQETQYF.

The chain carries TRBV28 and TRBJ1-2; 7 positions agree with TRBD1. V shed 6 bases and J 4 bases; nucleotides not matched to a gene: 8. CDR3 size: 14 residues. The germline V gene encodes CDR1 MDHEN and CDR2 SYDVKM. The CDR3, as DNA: TGTGCCAGCAGGACAGGACAGGTCCCCTATGGCTACACCTTC. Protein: CASRTGQVPYGYTF.

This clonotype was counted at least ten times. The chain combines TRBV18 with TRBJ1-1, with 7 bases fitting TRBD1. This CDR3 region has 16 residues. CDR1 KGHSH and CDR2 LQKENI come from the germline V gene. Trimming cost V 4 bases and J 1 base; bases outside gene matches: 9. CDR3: CASSQRTGTANTEAFF. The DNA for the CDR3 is TGTGCCAGCTCACAACGAACCGGGACAGCGAACACTGAAGCTTTCTTT. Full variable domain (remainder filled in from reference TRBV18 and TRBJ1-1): NAGVMQNPRHLVRRRGQEARLRCSPMKGHSHVYWYRQLPEEGLKFMVYLQKENIIDESGMPKERFSAEFPKEGPSILRIQQVVRGDSAAYFCASSQRTGTANTEAFFGQGTRLTVV.

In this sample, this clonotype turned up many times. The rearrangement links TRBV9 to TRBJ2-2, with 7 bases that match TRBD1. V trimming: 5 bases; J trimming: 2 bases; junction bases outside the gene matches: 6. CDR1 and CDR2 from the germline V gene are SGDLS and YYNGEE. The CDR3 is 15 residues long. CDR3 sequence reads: CASRKQGTNTGELFF. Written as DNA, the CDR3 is TGTGCCAGCAGAAAACAGGGGACCAACACCGGGGAGCTGTTTTTT.

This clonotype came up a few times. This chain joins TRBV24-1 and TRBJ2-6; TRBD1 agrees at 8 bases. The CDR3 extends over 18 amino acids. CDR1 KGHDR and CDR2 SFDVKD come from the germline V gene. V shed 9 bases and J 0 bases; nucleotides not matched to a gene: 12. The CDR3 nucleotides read TGTGCCACCGGCCGTGGAGGGACAGGTTACTCTGGGGCCAACGTCCTGACTTTC. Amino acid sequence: CATGRGGTGYSGANVLTF.

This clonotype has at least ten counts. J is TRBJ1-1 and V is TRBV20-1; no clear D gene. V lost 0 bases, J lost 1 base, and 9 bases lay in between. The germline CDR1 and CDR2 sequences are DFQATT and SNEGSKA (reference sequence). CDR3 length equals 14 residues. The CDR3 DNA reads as TGCAGTGCTAGAGATATCGCGACGAACACTGAAGCTTTCTTT. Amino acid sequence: CSARDIATNTEAFF.

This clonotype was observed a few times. The CDR3 region has the DNA TGTGCCAGCAGCTTGGGGGCTGACCCAGATGAGCAGTTCTTC. Its protein product is CASSLGADPDEQFF. The V and J genes are TRBV5-4 and TRBJ2-1; D ambiguous. V was trimmed by 0 bases and J by 8 bases, leaving 12 bases between them. The CDR3 covers 14 residues. From germline, CDR1 is SGHNT and CDR2 YYREEE (reference sequence). Supplemented by reference TRBV5-4 and TRBJ2-1, the full variable domain reads ETGVTQSPTHLIKTRGQQVTLRCSSQSGHNTVSWYQQALGQGPQFIFQYYREEENGRGNFPPRFSGLQFPNYSSELNVNALELDDSALYLCASSLGADPDEQFFGPGTRLTVL.

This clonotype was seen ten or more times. CDR3 region: CASSPFGQGAADTQYF. As DNA, the CDR3 is TGTGCCAGCAGCCCATTCGGACAGGGGGCGGCAGATACGCAGTATTTT. This chain joins TRBV11-2 and TRBJ2-3; 11 bases fit TRBD1. Looked up from germline, CDR1 is SGHAT and CDR2 is FQNNGV. The J segment lost 4 bases and the V segment lost 5 bases, leaving 8 bases of the junction unmatched. The CDR3 covers 16 residues.

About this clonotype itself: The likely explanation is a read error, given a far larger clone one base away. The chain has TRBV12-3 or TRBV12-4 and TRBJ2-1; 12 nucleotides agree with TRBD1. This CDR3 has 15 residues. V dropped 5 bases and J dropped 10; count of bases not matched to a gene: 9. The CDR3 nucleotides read TGTGCCAGCAGTAGGACGGGACAGGGGGCCCACGAGCAGTTCTTC. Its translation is CASSRTGQGAHEQFF.

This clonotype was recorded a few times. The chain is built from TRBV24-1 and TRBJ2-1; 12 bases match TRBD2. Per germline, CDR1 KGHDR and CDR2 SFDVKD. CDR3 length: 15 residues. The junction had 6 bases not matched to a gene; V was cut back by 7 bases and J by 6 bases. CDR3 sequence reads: CATSPTSGGSNEQFF. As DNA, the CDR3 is TGTGCCACCAGCCCGACTAGCGGGGGAAGCAATGAGCAGTTCTTC.

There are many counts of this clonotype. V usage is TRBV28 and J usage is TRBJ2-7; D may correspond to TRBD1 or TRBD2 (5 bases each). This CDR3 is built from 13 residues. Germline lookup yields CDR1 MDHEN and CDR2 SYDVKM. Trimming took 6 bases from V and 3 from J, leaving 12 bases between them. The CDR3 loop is CASRWGPIYEQYF. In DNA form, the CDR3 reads TGTGCCAGCAGGTGGGGACCGATCTACGAGCAGTACTTC.

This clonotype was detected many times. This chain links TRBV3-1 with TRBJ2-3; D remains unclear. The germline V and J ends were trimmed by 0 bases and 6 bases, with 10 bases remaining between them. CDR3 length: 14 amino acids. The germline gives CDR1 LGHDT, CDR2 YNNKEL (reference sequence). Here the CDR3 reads CASSQDMGSDTQYF. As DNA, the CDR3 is TGTGCCAGCAGCCAAGATATGGGTTCGGATACGCAGTATTTT.

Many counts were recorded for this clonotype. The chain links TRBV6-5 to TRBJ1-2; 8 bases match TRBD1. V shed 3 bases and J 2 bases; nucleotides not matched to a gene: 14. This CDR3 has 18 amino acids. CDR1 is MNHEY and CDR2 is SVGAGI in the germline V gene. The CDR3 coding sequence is TGTGCCAGCAGTTATTTACTTTTCCGGAGGACAGGGAACTATGGCTACACCTTC. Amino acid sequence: CASSYLLFRRTGNYGYTF.